One and the same sample provided the 29 T cell receptor beta chains below, sequenced in a study of CD4+ T cells in melanoma. Method: immunoSEQ multiplex PCR; TCRdb's copy keeps in-frame clones and lacks some. The sample lists roughly 4,000 clones, more than 50% occurring once. The specimen was cells from a culture (not recorded whether cultured in vitro). The receptors originated from a human donor with melanoma.

V gene TRBV14 combines with J gene TRBJ2-7; D might be TRBD1 (6 bases). Germline-derived CDR1 and CDR2 are SGHDN and FVKESK. This CDR3 is 17 amino acids long. Trimming cost V 6 bases and J 0 bases, with 21 bases left between them. Here the CDR3 reads CASRPAGQQGLSYEQYF. The CDR3, as DNA: TGTGCCAGCAGGCCAGCAGGTCAACAGGGCCTCTCCTACGAGCAGTACTTC.

The table lists this clone with a few counts. CDR3 sequence: CASRGDRDSRYGYTF. Written as DNA, the CDR3 is TGTGCCAGCAGGGGCGATCGGGACAGTAGATATGGCTACACCTTC. The chain is built from TRBV2 and TRBJ1-2, with 7 nucleotides matching TRBD1. Trimming removed 6 bases from V and 5 bases from J; junction bases left unmatched: 12. This CDR3 is built from 15 residues. The germline gives CDR1 SNHLY, CDR2 FYNNEI.

This chain joins TRBV29-1 and TRBJ2-1; D tentatively reads TRBD1 or TRBD2 (6 bases each). The CDR3 is made up of 15 amino acids. V lost 5 bases to trimming and J lost 4 bases, with 18 bases between them. The V gene's germline CDR1 is SQVTM and CDR2 ANQGSEA. CDR3 DNA: TGCAGCGTTCCACCTCAGGGGAGGAAGTACAATGAGCAGTTCTTC. Protein sequence: CSVPPQGRKYNEQFF.

Relative to its sample, this clone is large (0.1 to 1%). This rearrangement joins TRBV5-1 to TRBJ2-7; 11 bases are shared with TRBD1. The CDR3 extends over 14 amino acids. Germline lookup yields CDR1 SGHRS and CDR2 YFSETQ. V shed 4 bases and J 3 bases; nucleotides not matched to a gene: 3. DNA for the CDR3: TGCGCCAGCAGCCCCGGGACAGGGGGCTACGAGCAGTACTTC. Translation gives CASSPGTGGYEQYF.

This chain links TRBV9 with TRBJ2-1; 10 bases are a match to TRBD2. Per germline, CDR1 SGDLS and CDR2 YYNGEE. The CDR3 contains 15 residues. V lost 3 bases, J lost 6 bases, and 6 bases stayed unmatched. The CDR3 bases are TGTGCCAGCAGCGAGAGCGGGGGGGCCCTCAATGAGCAGTTCTTC. This encodes CASSESGGALNEQFF.

This chain joins TRBV11-2 and TRBJ2-1; tentatively, D is TRBD2 (7 bases). Germline CDR1 and CDR2: SGHAT and FQNNGV. The V and J ends lost 0 bases and 8 bases respectively, with 11 bases between them. The CDR3 totals 14 residues. CDR3 nucleotides: TGTGCCAGCAGCTTAGATGGGGGGGGCGATGAGCAGTTCTTC. Encoded protein: CASSLDGGGDEQFF. The whole variable domain, remainder taken from reference TRBV11-2 and TRBJ2-1, is EAGVAQSPRYKIIEKRQSVAFWCNPISGHATLYWYQQILGQGPKLLIQFQNNGVVDDSQLPKDRFSAERLKGVDSTLKIQPAKLEDSAVYLCASSLDGGGDEQFFGPGTRLTVL.

The rearrangement joins TRBV27 to TRBJ2-7; 7 positions agree with TRBD1. This CDR3 is built from 16 residues. The V gene end was trimmed by 6 bases and the J gene end by 0 bases; junction bases not matched to a gene: 11. Germline lookup yields CDR1 MNHEY and CDR2 SMNVEV (reference sequence). DNA for the CDR3: TGTGCCAGCAGAAGACAGGGACAAACGGGCTCCTACGAGCAGTACTTC. It translates to CASRRQGQTGSYEQYF.

The J gene is TRBJ2-3, the V gene TRBV19, with D unresolved. V was trimmed by 5 bases and J by 7 bases, leaving 16 bases between them. CDR1 LNHDA and CDR2 SQIVND come from the germline V gene (reference sequence). This CDR3 is 14 amino acids long. The CDR3 DNA follows: TGTGCCAGTAGTGGCCCGATGCACAAGAATACGCAGTATTTT. Protein: CASSGPMHKNTQYF. The complete variable domain, with remaining parts taken from reference TRBV19 and TRBJ2-3, reads DGGITQSPKYLFRKEGQNVTLSCEQNLNHDAMYWYRQDPGQGLRLIYYSQIVNDFQKGDIAEGYSVSREKKESFPLTVTSAQKNPTAFYLCASSGPMHKNTQYFGPGTRLTVL.

The chain employs TRBV19 and TRBJ1-1; tentative D call: TRBD1 (6 bases). This CDR3 contains 17 residues. The V gene's germline CDR1 is LNHDA and CDR2 SQIVND (reference sequence). Deletions cut 3 bases from V and 2 bases from J, with 19 bases between. In DNA, the CDR3 is TGTGCCAGTAGTATCGGGACTGGGGGGGCAGGAAACACTGAAGCTTTCTTT. The encoded protein is CASSIGTGGAGNTEAFF.

The chain joins TRBV27 to TRBJ2-1, with D possibly TRBD1 on 6 matching bases. CDR3 size: 13 residues. CDR1 is MNHEY, CDR2 SMNVEV, per germline (reference sequence). With 5 bases removed from V and 4 bases from J, the gap between germline ends came to 9 bases. The CDR3 DNA follows: TGTGCCAGCAGTGGGGGCCAATACAATGAGCAGTTCTTC. The encoded protein is CASSGGQYNEQFF.

This clone was seen a handful of times. The rearrangement uses TRBV4-1 and TRBJ1-1; TRBD1 aligns across 8 bases. Germline CDR1 reads MGHRA; CDR2 reads YSYEKL. V lost 4 bases and J lost 2; bases outside the gene matches: 12. The CDR3 contains 17 residues. The CDR3 is CASSPPHMGQVNTEAFF. The DNA for the CDR3 is TGCGCCAGCAGCCCGCCACATATGGGACAGGTAAACACTGAAGCTTTCTTT.

Only a few counts were recorded for this clone. CDR3 sequence: CASSEAAGAYNEQFF. The CDR3 DNA is TGTGCCAGCAGTGAGGCGGCAGGGGCGTACAATGAGCAGTTCTTC. The rearrangement joins TRBV2 to TRBJ2-1; TRBD1 is a possible D gene (6 bases). Trimming took 3 bases from V and 4 from J, leaving 13 bases between them. This CDR3 region has 15 residues. From germline, CDR1 is SNHLY and CDR2 FYNNEI.

The table lists this clone with a few counts. The chain is built from TRBV6-5 and TRBJ1-5; possibly TRBD1 for D (6 bases). The V gene's germline CDR1 is MNHEY and CDR2 SVGAGI. The CDR3 covers 14 residues. Trimming left V 5 bases short and J 7 bases short, with 15 bases between. CDR3 protein: CASSHTGISQPQHF. The CDR3 region has the DNA TGTGCCAGCAGTCACACAGGGATATCCCAGCCCCAGCATTTT.

The chain links TRBV7-6 to TRBJ1-5; D is ambiguous. V was trimmed by 4 bases and J by 7 bases, leaving 17 bases between them. The germline V gene has CDR1 SGHVS and CDR2 FNYEAQ. This CDR3 comprises 15 residues. For the CDR3, the DNA is TGTGCCAGCAGCTCCCTGGGAGGGCGGGAACAGCCCCAGCATTTT. Its protein is CASSSLGGREQPQHF.

V usage is TRBV10-1 and J usage is TRBJ2-1; D is undetermined. The V and J ends lost 0 bases and 8 bases respectively, with 8 bases between them. Looked up from germline, CDR1 is WNHNN and CDR2 is SYGVQD (reference sequence). This CDR3 comprises 13 residues. CDR3 DNA sequence: TGCGCCAGCAGTGAGTCCTTCATGGATGAGCAGTTCTTC. This encodes CASSESFMDEQFF.

This rearrangement joins TRBV5-1 to TRBJ1-2; TRBD1 matches 7 bases. This CDR3 is 14 amino acids long. The ends lost 4 bases at V and 8 bases at J; junction bases unmatched: 11. Germline V gene lookup returns CDR1 SGHRS and CDR2 YFSETQ. The CDR3 bases are TGCGCCAGCAGCGGGACAGATCTAACTATGGGCTACACCTTC. Translating gives CASSGTDLTMGYTF. Together with reference TRBV5-1 and TRBJ1-2, the CDR3 gives the full variable domain: KAGVTQTPRYLIKTRGQQVTLSCSPISGHRSVSWYQQTPGQGLQFLFEYFSETQRNKGNFPGRFSGRQFSNSRSEMNVSTLELGDSALYLCASSGTDLTMGYTFGSGTRLTVV.

By share, this clone counts as medium-sized. The V and J genes are TRBV7-9 and TRBJ1-2; D is uncertain. This CDR3 is built from 17 residues. V was cut by 6 bases and J by 8 bases, with 28 bases left in between. Germline V lookup: CDR1 SEHNR, CDR2 FQNEAQ (reference sequence). CDR3 DNA: TGTGCCAGCAGACCCCCGGGCGCAGGTGGACCGGGGTCGGGCTACACCTTC. It specifies CASRPPGAGGPGSGYTF.

This chain links TRBV7-6 with TRBJ2-1, with D hard to call. Germline loops: CDR1 SGHVS, CDR2 FNYEAQ. With 2 bases removed from V and 4 bases from J, the gap between germline ends came to 12 bases. The CDR3 is 15 residues long. The CDR3 coding sequence is TGTGCCAGCAGCTTATCCCTGGGTGAATACAATGAGCAGTTCTTC. Residues: CASSLSLGEYNEQFF.

A remark on this clone: The sample contains more than one DNA sequence encoding this CDR3. CDR3 loop: CASSFPGYEQYF. CDR3 sequence (DNA): TGTGCCAGCAGCTTCCCAGGGTACGAGCAGTACTTC. The chain is built from TRBV5-8 and TRBJ2-7, with TRBD1 as a possible D gene (5 bases). V lost 2 bases and J lost 4, with 7 bases in between. CDR1 and CDR2 (germline): SGHTS, YDEGEE. The CDR3 contains 12 residues.

This clone was detected once. The rearrangement uses TRBV29-1 and TRBJ1-2; D might be TRBD1 (5 bases). V dropped 5 bases and J dropped 4 bases, with 11 bases sitting between them. CDR3 length: 12 residues. Germline CDR1 is SQVTM and CDR2 is ANQGSEA. In DNA form, the CDR3 reads TGCAGCGTTATGGAGCAGGGCTATGGCTACACCTTC. This gives the protein CSVMEQGYGYTF.

The genes are TRBV30 and TRBJ1-4, with D possibly matching TRBD1 (5 bases). CDR1 and CDR2 from the germline V gene are GTSNPN and SVGIG (reference sequence). The CDR3 is 13 residues long. Trimming took off 6 bases at V and 1 base at J, with 9 bases between the two ends. The DNA of the CDR3 is TGTGCCTGCAAAGGGGTAACTAATGAAAAACTGTTTTTT. Residues: CACKGVTNEKLFF.

This rearrangement joins TRBV9 to TRBJ1-1, with D maybe TRBD1 (6 bases). This CDR3 is 13 amino acids long. V was trimmed by 5 bases and J by 5 bases, leaving 13 bases between them. CDR1 is SGDLS, CDR2 YYNGEE, per germline. The CDR3 is CASSPQGKTEAFF. The CDR3 DNA follows: TGTGCCAGCAGTCCACAGGGAAAGACTGAAGCTTTCTTT. Based on the CDR3 plus reference TRBV9 and TRBJ1-1, the full variable domain is DSGVTQTPKHLITATGQRVTLRCSPRSGDLSVYWYQQSLDQGLQFLIQYYNGEERAKGNILERFSAQQFPDLHSELNLSSLELGDSALYFCASSPQGKTEAFFGQGTRLTVV.

V gene TRBV27 combines with J gene TRBJ2-2; D may be TRBD2 (5 bases). Trimming cost V 2 bases and J 6 bases, with 13 bases left between them. The length of the CDR3 is 15 residues. Germline V gene sequence: CDR1 MNHEY, CDR2 SMNVEV (reference sequence). The CDR3 bases are TGTGCCAGCAGTTTAACTGTCGGAGGAGCCGGGGAGCTGTTTTTT. This codes for CASSLTVGGAGELFF.

The genes are TRBV7-3 and TRBJ1-2; TRBD1 agrees at 7 bases. Germline CDR1 and CDR2: SGHTA and FQGTGA. The CDR3 totals 14 residues. V was clipped by 0 bases and J by 2 bases; unmatched bases: 0. CDR3 nucleotide sequence: TGTGCCAGCAGCTTAACAGGGGGCAACTATGGCTACACCTTC. It encodes CASSLTGGNYGYTF. Based on the CDR3 plus reference TRBV7-3 and TRBJ1-2, the full variable domain is GAGVSQTPSNKVTEKGKYVELRCDPISGHTALYWYRQSLGQGPEFLIYFQGTGAADDSGLPNDRFFAVRPEGSVSTLKIQRTERGDSAVYLCASSLTGGNYGYTFGSGTRLTVV.

This chain links TRBV7-2 with TRBJ2-1; 10 positions agree with TRBD1. Trimming cost V 3 bases and J 7 bases; bases outside gene matches: 6. This CDR3 spans 15 amino acids. Germline CDR1 reads SGHTA; CDR2 reads FQGNSA. CDR3: CASSLTRDRGNEQFF. CDR3 in DNA: TGTGCCAGCAGCTTGACCCGGGACAGGGGAAATGAGCAGTTCTTC.

The gene calls are TRBV6-5 and TRBJ2-7; 8 bases fit TRBD1. Germline V gene sequence: CDR1 MNHEY, CDR2 SVGAGI. The CDR3 contains 14 residues. The ends lost 2 bases at V and 6 bases at J; junction bases unmatched: 6. CDR3 coding DNA: TGTGCCAGCAGTTACGGACAGGGAGCGGGCGAGCAGTACTTC. It specifies CASSYGQGAGEQYF.

V and J are TRBV9 and TRBJ2-1; D may be TRBD1 (6 bases). From germline, CDR1 is SGDLS and CDR2 YYNGEE. The CDR3 sequence is 14 residues long. The V end was cut by 2 bases, the J end by 8 bases, with 14 bases between. The CDR3: CASSVTNRVYEQFF. In DNA form, the CDR3 reads TGTGCCAGCAGCGTGACTAACAGGGTTTATGAGCAGTTCTTC.

This clone came up once. The CDR3 region is CASSQAGTSVFTDTQYF. The CDR3 bases are TGTGCCAGCAGCCAGGCTGGGACTAGCGTATTCACAGATACGCAGTATTTT. V is TRBV7-2 and J is TRBJ2-3, with 10 bases fitting TRBD2. The CDR3 is 17 amino acids. CDR1 and CDR2 (germline): SGHTA, FQGNSA. The junction had 10 bases not matched to a gene; V was cut back by 5 bases and J by 2 bases.

A word on this clone: At one end the junction does not follow the germline gene, possibly because of a read error. The chain has TRBV4-2 and TRBJ2-5, with a weak D call TRBD2 (6 bases). Per germline, CDR1 LGHNA and CDR2 YNFKEQ. This CDR3 contains 18 residues. The CDR3 coding sequence is TGTGCCAGCAGCCAAGGGCTTGGGGGGTTAAAACGCCAAGAGTCCCAGTACTTC. Encoded protein: CASSQGLGGLKRQESQYF.